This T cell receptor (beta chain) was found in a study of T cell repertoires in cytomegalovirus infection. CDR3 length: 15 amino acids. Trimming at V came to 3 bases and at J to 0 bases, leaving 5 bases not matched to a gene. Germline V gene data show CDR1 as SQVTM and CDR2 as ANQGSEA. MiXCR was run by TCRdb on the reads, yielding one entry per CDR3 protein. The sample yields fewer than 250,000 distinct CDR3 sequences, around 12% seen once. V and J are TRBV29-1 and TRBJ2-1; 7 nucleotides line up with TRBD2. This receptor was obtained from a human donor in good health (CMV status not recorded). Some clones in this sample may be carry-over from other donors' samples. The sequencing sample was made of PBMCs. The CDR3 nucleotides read TGCAGCGTTGAGTTGCGGGAGAGCTCCTACAATGAGCAGTTCTTC. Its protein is CSVELRESSYNEQFF.